Sequencing of this TCR beta chain was carried out in a study of cytomegalovirus exposure and HLA in healthy donors. Across the study: Earlier work reported 117 million unique TCR beta sequences from 150 million to 200 million T cells.

The germline V and J ends were trimmed by 4 bases and 3 bases, with 10 bases remaining between them. The CDR3 consists of 13 residues. Germline CDR1 and CDR2: MNHNS and SASEGT. Primers for the PCR totalled 60 Vbeta and 13 Jbeta. Here immunoSEQ multiplex PCR was the method, and the copy in TCRdb shows in-frame clones only, minus some. The data hold around 100,000 clones, with 60% to 85% observed a single time. This clone was recorded a few times. Antigen unknown. Study results and caveats: For TCR beta chains, V- and J-gene trimming was later linked to a missense DCLRE1C variant. One cluster of highly shared sequence variants probably arose as a sequencing artifact.

The receptor was isolated from a woman between 18 and 29 years old in good health and CMV-seropositive. Source material: PBMCs. V gene TRBV6-1 combines with J gene TRBJ2-7, with D possibly TRBD2 on 6 matching bases. CDR3 in DNA: TGTGCCAGCAGTGTTGTGCGGGGCTACGAGCAGTACTTC. Protein product: CASSVVRGYEQYF.